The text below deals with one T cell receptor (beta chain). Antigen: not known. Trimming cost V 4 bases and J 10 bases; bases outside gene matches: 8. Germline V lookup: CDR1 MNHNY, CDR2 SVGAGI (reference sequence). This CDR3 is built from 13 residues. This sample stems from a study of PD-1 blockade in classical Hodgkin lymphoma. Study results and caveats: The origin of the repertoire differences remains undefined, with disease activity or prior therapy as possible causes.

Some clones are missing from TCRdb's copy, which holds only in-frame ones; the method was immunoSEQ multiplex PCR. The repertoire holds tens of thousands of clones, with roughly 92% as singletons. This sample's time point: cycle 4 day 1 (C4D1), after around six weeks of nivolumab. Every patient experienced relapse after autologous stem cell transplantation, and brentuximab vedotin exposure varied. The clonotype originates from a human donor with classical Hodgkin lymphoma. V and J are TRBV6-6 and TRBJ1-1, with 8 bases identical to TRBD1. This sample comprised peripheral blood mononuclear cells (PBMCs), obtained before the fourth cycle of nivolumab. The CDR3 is CASSFEHRGGAFF. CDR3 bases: TGTGCCAGCAGTTTCGAACACAGGGGGGGAGCTTTCTTT.